What follows is one T cell receptor (beta chain) and its context. This specimen comes from a study of blood T cell repertoires in COVID-19. V shed 2 bases and J 9 bases; nucleotides not matched to a gene: 4. The CDR3 is 13 amino acids. The germline V gene encodes CDR1 GTSNPN and CDR2 SVGIG (reference sequence). In the source study's methods: The assay estimated nucleated cells by amplifying reference gene primers. The method was immunoSEQ multiplex PCR; TCRdb's version includes in-frame clones alone and lacks a portion of them. The V and J calls and clone size are taken from that table; D and trimming were inferred from the DNA. Of 62,000 or so clones in the sample, 65% to 90% are singletons; the top ten hold more than 1.4%.

Material: peripheral blood. This TCR was sampled from a woman aged 55-69 years with acute or convalescent COVID-19. V gene TRBV30 combines with J gene TRBJ2-1, with TRBD2 matching 10 bases. The CDR3, as DNA: TGTGCCTGGAGTAGCGGGGGGGCCTTTGAGCAGTTCTTC. As protein: CAWSSGGAFEQFF.